The rows below give T cell receptor beta chains drawn from one sample of a study of beta chain features in type 1 diabetes. The repertoire was sequenced with immunoSEQ multiplex PCR; TCRdb's copy has only in-frame clones and lacks some. The sample lists 300,000 or so clones; around 9% were seen once. The sequenced sample was central memory CD4+ T cells from blood. The source is a man aged 25 to 40 with type 1 diabetes. CDR3s include the opening cysteine and the closing phenylalanine or tryptophan. D genes are given only for firm matches. Expanded clones get a size class; other rows say once, few or many, or leave the size out.

CASSLRSNNEQFF	TGTGCCAGCAGCTTAAGGAGCAACAATGAGCAGTTCTTC	TRBV7-2	TRBJ2-1	13	-	-
CAISESGVHGNEQFF	TGTGCCATCAGTGAAAGCGGGGTGCACGGCAATGAGCAGTTCTTC	TRBV10-3	TRBJ2-1	15	many	TRBD2
CASSTLGTSEAPYNEQFF	TGTGCCAGCAGCACCCTAGGGACTAGCGAGGCGCCCTACAATGAGCAGTTCTTC	TRBV11-2	TRBJ2-1	18	few	TRBD2
CASSFDQYYGYTF	TGTGCCAGCAGTTTTGATCAGTACTATGGCTACACCTTC	TRBV28	TRBJ1-2	13	-	-
CASSPLGGDNEQFF	TGTGCCAGCAGTCCACTCGGGGGAGACAATGAGCAGTTCTTC	TRBV2	TRBJ2-1	14	few	-
CASSPGSLSTNEKLFF	TGTGCCAGCTCACCGGGTAGCCTGTCAACTAATGAAAAACTGTTTTTT	TRBV18	TRBJ1-4	16	-	-
CASSPNTGHTYEQYF	TGTGCCAGCAGCCCCAACACAGGACATACCTACGAGCAGTACTTC	TRBV9	TRBJ2-7	15	-	-
CASSLLQGDGAKNIQYF	TGTGCCAGCAGTTTATTACAGGGGGATGGGGCCAAAAACATTCAGTACTTC	TRBV27	TRBJ2-4	17	few	TRBD1
CASSLSGPFEAFF	TGTGCCAGCAGTTTATCGGGACCCTTTGAAGCTTTCTTT	TRBV27	TRBJ1-1	13	-	-
CASSQSNPGQGNEKLFF	TGCGCCAGCAGCCAATCCAACCCGGGACAGGGGAATGAAAAACTGTTTTTT	TRBV4-3	TRBJ1-4	17	few	TRBD1
CASSLPLAGSENIQYF	TGCGCCAGCAGCTTGCCACTAGCGGGGAGCGAAAACATTCAGTACTTC	TRBV5-1	TRBJ2-4	16	few	TRBD2
CAKATGTGEPNEQFF	TGTGCCAAAGCGACCGGGACAGGGGAACCCAATGAGCAGTTCTTC	TRBV2	TRBJ2-1	15	few	TRBD1
CASRGDPNQPQHF	TGTGCCAGCAGGGGGGACCCCAATCAGCCCCAGCATTTT	TRBV2	TRBJ1-5	13	-	-
CASSFLAERSYNEQFF	TGTGCCAGCAGCTTCCTCGCCGAACGCTCCTACAATGAGCAGTTCTTC	TRBV9	TRBJ2-1	16	many	-
CASSPQEGWDTQYF	TGTGCCAGCAGCCCCCAGGAGGGATGGGATACGCAGTATTTT	TRBV5-5	TRBJ2-3	14	few	-
CASSNFFGGELFF	TGTGCCAGCAGTAATTTTTTCGGCGGGGAGCTGTTTTTT	TRBV28	TRBJ2-2	13	-	-
CASSRKGGTEAFF	TGCGCCAGCAGCCGAAAGGGAGGTACTGAAGCTTTCTTT	TRBV4-3	TRBJ1-1	13	few	-
CASSLAGGQHSNQPQHF	TGTGCCAGCAGCTTAGCGGGGGGACAGCATAGCAATCAGCCCCAGCATTTT	TRBV7-2	TRBJ1-5	17	few	TRBD1
CASSQDGNREETQYF	TGTGCCAGCAGCCAAGATGGAAACAGAGAAGAGACCCAGTACTTC	TRBV4-2	TRBJ2-5	15	few	-
CASSLKGGETQYF	TGTGCCAGCAGCTTGAAGGGTGGAGAGACCCAGTACTTC	TRBV11-2	TRBJ2-5	13	once	-
CASSPTSGGLQETQYF	TGTGCCAGCAGCCCTACTAGCGGGGGACTCCAAGAGACCCAGTACTTC	TRBV7-2	TRBJ2-5	16	-	TRBD2
CASRLGGNGYTF	TGTGCAAGTCGCTTGGGGGGAAATGGCTACACCTTC	TRBV12-2	TRBJ1-2	12	few	-
CASSLGGISTDTQYF	TGCGCCAGCAGCTTGGGCGGGATTTCCACAGATACGCAGTATTTT	TRBV5-1	TRBJ2-3	15	-	-
CASCRRQGFAGELFF	TGTGCCAGTTGTCGGCGACAGGGGTTCGCCGGGGAGCTGTTTTTT	TRBV19	TRBJ2-2	15	-	TRBD1
CASSLSGGTNEKLFF	TGTGCCAGCAGTTTATCGGGGGGAACTAATGAAAAACTGTTTTTT	TRBV27	TRBJ1-4	15	few	-
CASSGTGFHEQYF	TGTGCCAGTTCCGGGACAGGGTTTCACGAGCAGTACTTC	TRBV18	TRBJ2-7	13	-	TRBD1
CAISEPGRETQYF	TGTGCCATCAGTGAGCCGGGGCGCGAGACCCAGTACTTC	TRBV6-1	TRBJ2-5	13	-	-
CASSLTGVGEKLFF	TGCGCCAGCAGCTTGACAGGGGTAGGGGAAAAACTGTTTTTT	TRBV5-1	TRBJ1-4	14	-	TRBD1
CASSTGGRSPLHF	TGCGCCAGCAGTACAGGGGGCCGGTCACCCCTCCACTTT	TRBV23-1	TRBJ1-6	13	many	TRBD1
CASSSLEGRNTEAFF	TGTGCCAGCAGTTCCCTAGAGGGCAGGAACACTGAAGCTTTCTTT	TRBV6-5	TRBJ1-1	15	few	-
CASSLGVYTDTQYF	TGTGCCAGCAGCTTAGGGGTTTACACAGATACGCAGTATTTT	TRBV7-9	TRBJ2-3	14	few	-
CASSQVGDTQYF	TGTGCCAGCAGCCAAGTCGGAGATACGCAGTATTTT	TRBV14	TRBJ2-3	12	many	-
CASSVTPDANYGYTF	TGTGCCAGCAGCGTTACACCGGACGCTAACTATGGCTACACCTTC	TRBV9	TRBJ1-2	15	many	-
CAWSGQGAGKLFF	TGTGCCTGGAGTGGACAGGGGGCAGGAAAACTGTTTTTT	TRBV30	TRBJ1-4	13	-	TRBD1
CASNPVGTGRDEQYF	TGTGCCAGCAACCCCGTAGGGACAGGGCGTGACGAGCAGTACTTC	TRBV7-2	TRBJ2-7	15	-	TRBD1
CSVERVDRGRVNSPLHF	TGCAGCGTTGAAAGGGTAGACAGAGGCAGGGTTAATTCACCCCTCCACTTT	TRBV29-1	TRBJ1-6	17	-	-
CASRRGGAGTEAFF	TGTGCCAGCAGAAGAGGAGGGGCTGGCACTGAAGCTTTCTTT	TRBV2	TRBJ1-1	14	few	-
CAWSLTGGPEAFF	TGTGCCTGGAGTTTGACAGGGGGCCCTGAAGCTTTCTTT	TRBV30	TRBJ1-1	13	few	TRBD1